This record concerns one T cell receptor (beta chain) sequence. The assay was immunoSEQ multiplex PCR, and TCRdb's table has in-frame clones only and misses some. The table includes about a million clones, roughly 70% detected once. This sample was included in a study of shared clonotypes between healthy human individuals. Trimming shortened V by 6 bases and J by 1 base, and 9 bases separated the two germline ends. The CDR3 is made up of 13 amino acids. Looked up from germline, CDR1 is SGHKS and CDR2 is YYEKEE (reference sequence). Sequencing was performed on memory CD4+ T cells sorted from blood. Subset defined: CD45RA-negative fraction. This TCR was recovered from a man between 18 and 29 years old in good health. The V call is TRBV5-5, the J call TRBJ2-3; a possible D gene is TRBD2 (5 bases). CDR3 region: CASITSGTDTQYF. CDR3 bases: TGTGCCAGCATTACTAGTGGCACAGATACGCAGTATTTT.